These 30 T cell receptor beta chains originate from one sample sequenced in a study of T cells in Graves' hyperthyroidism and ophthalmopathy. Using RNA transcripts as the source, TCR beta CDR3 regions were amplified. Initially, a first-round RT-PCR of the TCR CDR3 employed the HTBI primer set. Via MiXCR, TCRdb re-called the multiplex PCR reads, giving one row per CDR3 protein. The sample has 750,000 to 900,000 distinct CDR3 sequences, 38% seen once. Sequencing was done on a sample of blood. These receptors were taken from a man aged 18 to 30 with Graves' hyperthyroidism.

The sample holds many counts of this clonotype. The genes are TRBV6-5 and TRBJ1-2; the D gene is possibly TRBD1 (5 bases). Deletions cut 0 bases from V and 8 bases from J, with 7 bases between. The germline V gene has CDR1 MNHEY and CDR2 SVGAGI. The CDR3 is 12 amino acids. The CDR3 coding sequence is TGTGCCAGCAGTTACTCAGGGGACGGCTACACCTTC. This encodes CASSYSGDGYTF.

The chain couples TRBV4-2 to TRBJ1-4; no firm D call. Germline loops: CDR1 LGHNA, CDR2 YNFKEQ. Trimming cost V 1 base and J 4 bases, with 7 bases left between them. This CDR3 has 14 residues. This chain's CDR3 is CASSQVGGNEKLFF. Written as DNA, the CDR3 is TGTGCCAGCAGCCAAGTGGGAGGTAATGAAAAACTGTTTTTT.

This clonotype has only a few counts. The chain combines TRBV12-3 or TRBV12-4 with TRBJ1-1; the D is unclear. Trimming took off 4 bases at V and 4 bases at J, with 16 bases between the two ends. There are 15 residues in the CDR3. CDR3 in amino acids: CASSSPAGMGTEAFF. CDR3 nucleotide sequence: TGTGCCAGCAGTTCCCCCGCGGGGATGGGCACTGAAGCTTTCTTT.

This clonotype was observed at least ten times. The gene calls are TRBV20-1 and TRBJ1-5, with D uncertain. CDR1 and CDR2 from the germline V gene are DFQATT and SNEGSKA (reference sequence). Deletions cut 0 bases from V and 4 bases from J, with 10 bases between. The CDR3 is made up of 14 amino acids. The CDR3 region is CSARDIRQNQPQHF. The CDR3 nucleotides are TGCAGTGCTAGAGATATACGGCAAAATCAGCCCCAGCATTTT.

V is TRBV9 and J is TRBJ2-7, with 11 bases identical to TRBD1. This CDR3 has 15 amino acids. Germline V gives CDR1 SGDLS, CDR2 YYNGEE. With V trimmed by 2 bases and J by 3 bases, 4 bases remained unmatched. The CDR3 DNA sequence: TGTGCCAGCAGCGTGGGACAGGGGGTAGGCTACGAGCAGTACTTC. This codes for CASSVGQGVGYEQYF.

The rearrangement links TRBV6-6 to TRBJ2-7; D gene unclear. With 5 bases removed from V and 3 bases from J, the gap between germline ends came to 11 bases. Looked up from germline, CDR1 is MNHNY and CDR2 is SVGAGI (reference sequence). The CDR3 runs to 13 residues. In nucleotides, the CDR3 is TGTGCCAGCAGTCCCGACGAGAACTACGAGCAGTACTTC. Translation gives CASSPDENYEQYF.

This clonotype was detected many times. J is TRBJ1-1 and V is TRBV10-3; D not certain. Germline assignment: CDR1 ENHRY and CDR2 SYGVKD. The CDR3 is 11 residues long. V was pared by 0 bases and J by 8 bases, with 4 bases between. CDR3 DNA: TGTGCCATCAGTGAGTCTGGCGAAGCTTTCTTT. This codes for CAISESGEAFF.

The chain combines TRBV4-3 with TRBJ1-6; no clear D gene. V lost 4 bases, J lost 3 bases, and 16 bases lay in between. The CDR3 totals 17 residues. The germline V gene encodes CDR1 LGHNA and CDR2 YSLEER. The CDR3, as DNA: TGCGCCAGCAGCCCTCAGGACGGGGATATCTATAATTCACCCCTCCACTTT. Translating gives CASSPQDGDIYNSPLHF.

CDR3: CASSPGTSGRFSYEQYF. CDR3 sequence (DNA): TGTGCCAGCAGCCCAGGGACTAGCGGGAGGTTTTCCTACGAGCAGTACTTC. The J gene is TRBJ2-7, the V gene TRBV7-9; 15 bases are a match to TRBD2. CDR3 length equals 17 residues. V shed 5 bases, J shed 1 base, and the junction held 6 bases outside the gene matches. CDR1 is SEHNR and CDR2 is FQNEAQ in the germline V gene (reference sequence). The full variable domain, completed using reference TRBV7-9 and TRBJ2-7, is DTGVSQNPRHKITKRGQNVTFRCDPISEHNRLYWYRQTLGQGPEFLTYFQNEAQLEKSRLLSDRFSAERPKGSFSTLEIQRTEQGDSAMYLCASSPGTSGRFSYEQYFGPGTRLTVT.

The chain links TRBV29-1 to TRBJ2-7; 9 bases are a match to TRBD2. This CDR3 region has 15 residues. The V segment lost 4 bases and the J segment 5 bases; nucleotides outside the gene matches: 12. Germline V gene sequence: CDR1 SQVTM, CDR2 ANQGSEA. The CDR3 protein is CSVALRGGLFDEQYF. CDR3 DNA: TGCAGCGTTGCTCTGCGGGGGGGGTTATTCGACGAGCAGTACTTC.

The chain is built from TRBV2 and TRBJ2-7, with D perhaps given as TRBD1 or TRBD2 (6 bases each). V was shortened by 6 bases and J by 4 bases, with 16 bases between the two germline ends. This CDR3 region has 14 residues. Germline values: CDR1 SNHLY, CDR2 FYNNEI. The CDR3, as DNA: TGTGCCAGCAGCCCCGGGGGAGGACAGTACGAGCAGTACTTC. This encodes CASSPGGGQYEQYF.

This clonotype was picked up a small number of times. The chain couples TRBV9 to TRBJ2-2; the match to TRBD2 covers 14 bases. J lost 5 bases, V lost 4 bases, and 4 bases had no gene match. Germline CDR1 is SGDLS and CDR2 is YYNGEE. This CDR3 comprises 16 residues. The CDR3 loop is CASSRGTSGRTGELFF. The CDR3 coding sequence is TGTGCCAGCAGCCGAGGGACTAGCGGGAGAACCGGGGAGCTGTTTTTT.

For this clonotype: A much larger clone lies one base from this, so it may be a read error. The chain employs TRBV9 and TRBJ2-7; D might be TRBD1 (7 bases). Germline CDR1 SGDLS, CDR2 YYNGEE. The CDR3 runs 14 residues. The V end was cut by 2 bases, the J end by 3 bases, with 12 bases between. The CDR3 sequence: CASSVPQGGYEQYF. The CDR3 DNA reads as TGTGCCAGCAGCGTCCCGCAGGGGGGCTACGAGCAGTACTTC. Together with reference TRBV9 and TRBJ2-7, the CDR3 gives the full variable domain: DSGVTQTPKHLITATGQRVTLRCSPRSGDLSVYWYQQSLDQGLQFLIQYYNGEERAKGNILERFSAQQFPDLHSELNLSSLELGDSALYFCASSVPQGGYEQYFGPGTRLTVT.

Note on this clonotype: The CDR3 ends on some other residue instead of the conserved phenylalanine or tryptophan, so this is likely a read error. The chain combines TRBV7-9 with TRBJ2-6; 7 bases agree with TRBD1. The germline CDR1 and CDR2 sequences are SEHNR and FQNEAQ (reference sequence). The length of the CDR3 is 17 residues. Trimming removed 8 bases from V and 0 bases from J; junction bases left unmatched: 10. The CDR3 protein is CASAWDREFSGANVLTL. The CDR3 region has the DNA TGTGCCAGCGCCTGGGACAGAGAGTTCTCTGGGGCCAACGTCCTGACTTTG.

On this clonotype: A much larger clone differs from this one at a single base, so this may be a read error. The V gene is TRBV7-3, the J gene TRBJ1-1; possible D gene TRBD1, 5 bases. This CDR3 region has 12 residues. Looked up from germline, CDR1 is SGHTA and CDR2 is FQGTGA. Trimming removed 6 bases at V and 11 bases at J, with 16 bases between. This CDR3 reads CASSHNGGGAFF. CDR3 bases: TGTGCCAGCAGTCACAACGGGGGGGGGGCTTTCTTT.

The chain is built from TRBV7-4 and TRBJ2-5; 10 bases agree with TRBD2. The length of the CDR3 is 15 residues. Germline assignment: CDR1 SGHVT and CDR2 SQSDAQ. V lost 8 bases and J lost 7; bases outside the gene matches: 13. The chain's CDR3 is CASPPVSGGPGTQYF. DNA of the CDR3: TGTGCCAGCCCGCCGGTTAGCGGGGGGCCAGGGACCCAGTACTTC.

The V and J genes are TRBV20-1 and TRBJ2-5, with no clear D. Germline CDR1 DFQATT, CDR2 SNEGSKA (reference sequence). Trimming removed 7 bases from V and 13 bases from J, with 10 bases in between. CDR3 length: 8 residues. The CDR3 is CSVPDLYF. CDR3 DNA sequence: TGCAGTGTCCCGGACCTGTACTTC.

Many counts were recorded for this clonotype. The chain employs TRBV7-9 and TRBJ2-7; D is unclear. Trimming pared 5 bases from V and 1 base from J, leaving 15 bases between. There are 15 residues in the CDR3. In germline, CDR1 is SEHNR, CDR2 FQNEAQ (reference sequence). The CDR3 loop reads CASSPTLSESYEQYF. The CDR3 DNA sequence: TGTGCCAGCAGCCCTACGTTGTCAGAGTCCTACGAGCAGTACTTC.

CDR3 protein: CASSDIQGTGYSPLHF. CDR3 sequence (DNA): TGTGCCAGCAGTGATATTCAGGGGACAGGGTATTCACCCCTCCACTTT. This sequence joins TRBV25-1 and TRBJ1-6; TRBD1 matches at 9 bases. Germline V CDR1 and CDR2: MGHDK, SYGVNS. The CDR3 loop spans 16 amino acids. Trimming took 3 bases from V and 8 from J; bases not matched to a gene: 8.

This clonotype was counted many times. CDR3 amino acids: CASNGGTITEAFF. CDR3 DNA: TGTGCCAGCAACGGGGGCACAATCACTGAAGCTTTCTTT. The chain carries TRBV2 and TRBJ1-1; D might be TRBD1 (6 bases). The germline CDR1 and CDR2 sequences are SNHLY and FYNNEI. This CDR3 comprises 13 residues. The ends were cut back, 7 bases at V and 4 bases at J, with 13 bases in the middle.

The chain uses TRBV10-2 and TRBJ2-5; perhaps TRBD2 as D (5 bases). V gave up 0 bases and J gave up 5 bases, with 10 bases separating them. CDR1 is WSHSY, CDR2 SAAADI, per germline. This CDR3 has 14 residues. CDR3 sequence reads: CASSESHGEETQYF. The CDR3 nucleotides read TGCGCCAGCAGTGAGTCTCATGGGGAGGAGACCCAGTACTTC.

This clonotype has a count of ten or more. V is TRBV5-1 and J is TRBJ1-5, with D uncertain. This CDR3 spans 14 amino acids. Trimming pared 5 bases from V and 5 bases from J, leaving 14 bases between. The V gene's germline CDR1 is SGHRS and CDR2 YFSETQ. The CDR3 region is CASSPTPGDQPQHF. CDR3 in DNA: TGCGCCAGCAGTCCTACACCTGGGGATCAGCCCCAGCATTTT.

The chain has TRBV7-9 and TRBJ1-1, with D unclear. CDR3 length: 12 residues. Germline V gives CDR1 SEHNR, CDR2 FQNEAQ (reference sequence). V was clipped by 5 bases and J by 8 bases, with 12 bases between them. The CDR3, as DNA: TGTGCCAGCAGCACCTTACTTGAAGAAGCTTTCTTT. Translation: CASSTLLEEAFF.

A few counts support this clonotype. The CDR3 nucleotides read TGTGCCACCAGCTCCGAGAGGGGTTCCTACGAGCAGTACTTC. This codes for CATSSERGSYEQYF. V is TRBV15 and J is TRBJ2-7, with D perhaps matching TRBD1 or TRBD2 (5 bases each). Per the germline V gene, CDR1 is LNHNV and CDR2 is YYDKDF (reference sequence). The CDR3 spans 14 residues. V lost 5 bases and J 1 base, leaving 12 bases between the germline ends.

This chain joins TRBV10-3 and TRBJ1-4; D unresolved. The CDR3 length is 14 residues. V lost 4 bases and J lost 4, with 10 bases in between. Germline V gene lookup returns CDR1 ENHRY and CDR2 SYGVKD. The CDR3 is CAISVRSDNEKLFF. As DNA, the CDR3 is TGTGCCATCAGTGTTAGAAGCGATAATGAAAAACTGTTTTTT.

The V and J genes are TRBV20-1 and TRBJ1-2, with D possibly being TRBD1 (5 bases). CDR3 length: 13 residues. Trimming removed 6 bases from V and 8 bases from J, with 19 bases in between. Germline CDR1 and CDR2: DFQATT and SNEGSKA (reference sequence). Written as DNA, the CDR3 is TGCAGTGCGGTGGGGCCTACCACGGGGGGCTACACCTTC. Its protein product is CSAVGPTTGGYTF.

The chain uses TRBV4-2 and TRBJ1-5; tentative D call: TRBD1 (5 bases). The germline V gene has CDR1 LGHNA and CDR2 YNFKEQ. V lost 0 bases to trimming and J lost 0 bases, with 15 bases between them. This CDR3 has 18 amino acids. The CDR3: CASSQDGAGRDSNQPQHF. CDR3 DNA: TGTGCCAGCAGCCAAGATGGAGCAGGGAGGGATAGCAATCAGCCCCAGCATTTT.

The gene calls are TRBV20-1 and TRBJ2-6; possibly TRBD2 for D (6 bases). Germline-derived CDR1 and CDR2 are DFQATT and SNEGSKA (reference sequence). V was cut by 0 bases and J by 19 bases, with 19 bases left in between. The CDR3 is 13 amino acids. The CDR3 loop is CSAREGGPTSSTF. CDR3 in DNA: TGCAGTGCTAGAGAGGGGGGTCCTACGAGCAGTACTTTC.

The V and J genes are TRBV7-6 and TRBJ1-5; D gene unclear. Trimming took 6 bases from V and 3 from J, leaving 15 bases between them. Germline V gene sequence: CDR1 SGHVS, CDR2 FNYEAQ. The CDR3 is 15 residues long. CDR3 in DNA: TGTGCCAGCAGGTCTGACCCAGGAGTCAATCAGCCCCAGCATTTT. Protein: CASRSDPGVNQPQHF. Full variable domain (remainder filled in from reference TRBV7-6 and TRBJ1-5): GAGVSQSPRYKVTKRGQDVALRCDPISGHVSLYWYRQALGQGPEFLTYFNYEAQQDKSGLPNDRFSAERPEGSISTLTIQRTEQRDSAMYRCASRSDPGVNQPQHFGDGTRLSIL.

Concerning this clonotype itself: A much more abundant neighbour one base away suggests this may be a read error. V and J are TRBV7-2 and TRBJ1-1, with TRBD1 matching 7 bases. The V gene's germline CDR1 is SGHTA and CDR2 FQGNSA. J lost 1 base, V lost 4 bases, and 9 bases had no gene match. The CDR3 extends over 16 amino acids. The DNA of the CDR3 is TGTGCCAGCAGCTCGGCTAGGGGGCCGCCGAACACTGAAGCTTTCTTT. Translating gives CASSSARGPPNTEAFF.